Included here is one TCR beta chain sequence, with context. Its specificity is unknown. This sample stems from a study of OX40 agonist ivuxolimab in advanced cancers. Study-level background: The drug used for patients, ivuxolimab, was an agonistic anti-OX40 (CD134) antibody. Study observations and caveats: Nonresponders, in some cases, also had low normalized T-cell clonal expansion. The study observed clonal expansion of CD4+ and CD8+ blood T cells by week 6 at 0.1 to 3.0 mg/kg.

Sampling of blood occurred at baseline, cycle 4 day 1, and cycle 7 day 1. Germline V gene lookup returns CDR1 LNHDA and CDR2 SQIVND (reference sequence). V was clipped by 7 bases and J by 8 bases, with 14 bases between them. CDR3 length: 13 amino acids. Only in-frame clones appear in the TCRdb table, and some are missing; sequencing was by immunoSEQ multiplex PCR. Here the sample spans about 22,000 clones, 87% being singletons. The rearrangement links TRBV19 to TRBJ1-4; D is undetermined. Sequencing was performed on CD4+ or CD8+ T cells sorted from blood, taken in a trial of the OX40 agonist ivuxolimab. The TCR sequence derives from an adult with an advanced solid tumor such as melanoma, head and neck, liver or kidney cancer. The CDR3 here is CASMNPFEEKLFF. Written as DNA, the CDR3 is TGTGCCAGTATGAACCCTTTTGAAGAAAAACTGTTTTTT.